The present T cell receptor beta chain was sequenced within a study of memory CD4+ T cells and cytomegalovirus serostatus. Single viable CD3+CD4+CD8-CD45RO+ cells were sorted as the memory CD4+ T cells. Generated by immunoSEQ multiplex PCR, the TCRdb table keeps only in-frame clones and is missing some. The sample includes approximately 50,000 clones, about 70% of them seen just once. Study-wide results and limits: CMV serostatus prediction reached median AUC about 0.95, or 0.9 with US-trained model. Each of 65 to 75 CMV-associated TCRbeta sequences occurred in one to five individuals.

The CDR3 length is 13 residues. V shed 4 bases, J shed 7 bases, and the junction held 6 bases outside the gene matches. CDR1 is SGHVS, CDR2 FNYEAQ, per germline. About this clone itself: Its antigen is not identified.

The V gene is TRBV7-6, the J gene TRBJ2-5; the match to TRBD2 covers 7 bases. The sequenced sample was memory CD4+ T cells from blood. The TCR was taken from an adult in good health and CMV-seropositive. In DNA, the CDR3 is TGTGCCAGCAGCTACCGACTAGCCGGGACCCAGTACTTC. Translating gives CASSYRLAGTQYF.